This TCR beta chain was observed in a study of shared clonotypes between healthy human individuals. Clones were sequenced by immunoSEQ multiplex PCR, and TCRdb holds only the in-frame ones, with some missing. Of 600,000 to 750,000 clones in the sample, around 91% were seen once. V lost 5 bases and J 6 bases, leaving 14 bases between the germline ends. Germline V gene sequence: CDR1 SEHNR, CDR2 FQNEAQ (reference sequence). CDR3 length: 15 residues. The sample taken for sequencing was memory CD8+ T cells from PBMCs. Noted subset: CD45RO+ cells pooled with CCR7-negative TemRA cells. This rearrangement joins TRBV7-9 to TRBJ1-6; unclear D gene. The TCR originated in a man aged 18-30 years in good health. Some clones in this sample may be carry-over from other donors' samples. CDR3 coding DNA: TGTGCCAGCAGCCAAGTGGAGGGAATTAATTCACCCCTCCACTTT. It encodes CASSQVEGINSPLHF.